This T cell receptor beta chain was sequenced for a study of T-cell memory formation after mild COVID-19. Regarding the study as a whole: The appearance of some responding clones in pre-infection memory suggested that cross-reactive memory joined.

The germline V gene encodes CDR1 MDHEN and CDR2 SYDVKM. CDR3 length equals 15 residues. The V and J ends lost 1 base and 4 bases respectively, with 11 bases between them. This clonotype was counted a few times. Its antigen remains unknown. TCRdb fed the 5' RACE reads into MiXCR, producing one record per CDR3 protein. The data show roughly 86,000 distinct CDR3 sequences, around 15% seen once. This sequence originates from a young man who had mild COVID-19 (a few samples of this study predate the infection). Cell type and time point are not known. The J gene is TRBJ2-1, the V gene TRBV28, with a tentative D call TRBD2 (5 bases). The sequenced sample was PBMCs or a T cell subset sorted from them (not recorded which). The CDR3 protein is CASSLSSRWYNEQFF. The CDR3 coding sequence is TGTGCCAGCAGTTTATCTAGCCGTTGGTACAATGAGCAGTTCTTC.